Presented here are 14 T cell receptor beta chains from one specimen sequenced in a study of CD8+ T cells in alopecia areata. cDNA reverse transcribed from extracted RNA served as the sequencing template. The table came from immunoSEQ multiplex PCR; TCRdb's copy has only in-frame clones and leaves some out. The sample contains some 110,000 clones, none of them singletons. Sequenced input: lesional skin. These receptors were collected from a C3H/HeJ mouse with alopecia areata. Mouse MHC haplotype: H2-k.

Note on this clone: Germline and genes here are mouse. The sequenced fragment ends 4 residues before the CDR3 boundary, so the rest is inferred from the germline J gene. The chain carries TRBV13-3 and TRBJ1-4; 7 nucleotides match TRBD1. The germline V gene has CDR1 NNHDY and CDR2 SYVADS. J gave up 1 base and V 3 bases, and 3 bases lay outside the gene matches. CDR3 length: 15 residues. CDR3 sequence: CASSARGTSNERLFF. CDR3 bases read: TGTGCCAGCAGTGCCAGGGGGACTTCCAACGAA.

On this clone itself: Mouse gene names and germline throughout. The CDR3 goes on 4 residues after the read ends, and that part is filled in from the germline J gene. The J gene is TRBJ1-1, the V gene TRBV13-1, with unresolved D. The CDR3 runs to 12 residues. Per germline, CDR1 NSHNY and CDR2 SYGAGN. The CDR3 loop is CASSPTNTEVFF. The part of the CDR3 DNA that was read is TGTGCCAGCAGTCCGACTAATACA.

With regard to this clone: The genes and germline here are from mouse. The read falls 4 residues short of the CDR3 end, and the missing part is taken from the germline J gene. The chain links TRBV13-3 to TRBJ2-3, with 12 bases identical to TRBD2. The CDR3 has 17 amino acids. Trimming took 4 bases from V and 0 from J; bases not matched to a gene: 6. Germline lookup yields CDR1 NNHDY and CDR2 SYVADS. The sequenced part of the CDR3 DNA is TGTGCCAGCAGTTATCCGGGACTGGGGGGTAGTGCAGAA. As protein: CASSYPGLGGSAE. The CDR3, in full, reads CASSYPGLGGSAETLYF.

This clone was seen a handful of times. Gene names are the mouse ones. Coverage ceases 4 residues before the CDR3 finishes, and the germline J gene fills in the end. V gene TRBV31 combines with J gene TRBJ2-1, with 8 bases lining up with TRBD2. The CDR3 consists of 15 residues. Per the germline V gene, CDR1 is GKSSPN and CDR2 is SITVG. Trimming removed 3 bases from V and 2 bases from J; junction bases left unmatched: 6. The part of the CDR3 DNA that was read is TGTGCCTGGAGCCCCGGGGACTGGCACTATGCT. Translation gives CAWSPGDWHYA. The entire CDR3 sequence reads CAWSPGDWHYAEQFF.

This clone has a handful of counts. The genes are named according to mouse. The CDR3 goes on 4 residues after the read ends, and that part is filled in from the germline J gene. The V gene is TRBV13-3, the J gene TRBJ2-7; 8 nucleotides agree with TRBD1. The CDR3 has 15 amino acids. Germline CDR1 and CDR2: NNHDY and SYVADS. The covered CDR3 bases are TGTGCCAGCAGTGATGGGACAGGGAAAAGATAT. Translation gives CASSDGTGKRY. The entire CDR3 protein is CASSDGTGKRYEQYF.

About this clone itself: Gene names are the mouse ones. The DNA read from the CDR3 is TGTGCCAGCAGTTTCACAGACCAAGAC. Residues: CASSFTDQD. In full, the CDR3 is CASSFTDQDTQYF. The V call is TRBV14, the J call TRBJ2-5; the D is unclear. The read halts 4 residues ahead of the CDR3 end, with the missing end drawn from the germline J gene. This CDR3 is 13 amino acids long. V lost 1 base and J 1 base, leaving 4 bases between the germline ends. In germline, CDR1 is SGHDT, CDR2 FRDEAV.

Notes on this clone: Gene names are the mouse ones. The missing CDR3 end, 4 residues past where the read stops, is filled in from the germline J gene. This chain connects TRBV14 to TRBJ2-1; 7 nucleotides align to TRBD2. V shed 3 bases and J 6 bases; nucleotides not matched to a gene: 6. Germline CDR1 and CDR2: SGHDT and FRDEAV. This CDR3 has 14 amino acids. Partial CDR3 DNA: TGTGCCAGCAGTTCTGGGGGTGAGGGTGCT. It yields the protein CASSSGGEGA. The CDR3 reads in full as CASSSGGEGAEQFF.

This clone has more than one count but fewer than ten. The gene names here belong to mouse. The read comes to an end 4 residues before the CDR3 does, leaving the germline J gene to fill in the end. The chain links TRBV19 to TRBJ2-4; 8 nucleotides agree with TRBD2. The CDR3 spans 13 residues. The germline V gene encodes CDR1 FNHDT and CDR2 SITEND (reference sequence). The CDR3 loop reads CASSMGGLNTLYF. The covered CDR3 bases are TGTGCCAGCAGTATGGGGGGGCTGAAC.

In regard to this clone: Each gene name is a mouse one. The sequenced fragment ends 4 residues before the CDR3 boundary, so the rest is inferred from the germline J gene. The gene calls are TRBV13-3 and TRBJ1-4; 8 bases map to TRBD1. CDR1 and CDR2 from the germline V gene are NNHDY and SYVADS. The V gene end was trimmed by 7 bases and the J gene end by 4 bases; junction bases not matched to a gene: 0. The CDR3 runs 12 residues. The sequenced part of the CDR3 DNA is TGTGCCAGCGGACAGGGCAACGAA. Protein sequence: CASGQGNE. The entire CDR3 reads CASGQGNERLFF.

This clone was picked up a small number of times. The listed genes are named as in mouse. The read ends 4 residues shy of where the CDR3 ends; the end is completed using the germline J gene. The rearrangement links TRBV1 to TRBJ2-4; D may be TRBD2 (6 bases). Germline CDR1 NSQYPW, CDR2 LRSPGD (reference sequence). The ends were cut back, 0 bases at V and 0 bases at J, with 13 bases in the middle. The CDR3 runs to 17 residues. The covered CDR3 bases are TGCACCTGCAGTGCAGATCAGGCAGGGACTAGTCAAAAC. It yields the protein CTCSADQAGTSQN. The full CDR3 protein is CTCSADQAGTSQNTLYF.

This clone was observed a few times. TCRdb's protein and the DNA translation differ at residue 11; the protein here comes from the DNA. Gene names and germline match the mouse. Partial CDR3 DNA: TGTGCCAGCAGTTCTCCGGGACAGGGAAATACG. Translation gives CASSSPGQGNT. The entire CDR3 protein is CASSSPGQGNTLYF. The chain combines TRBV19 with TRBJ1-3; 7 nucleotides align to TRBD1. The read falls 3 residues short of the CDR3 end, and the missing part is taken from the germline J gene. J gave up 4 bases and V 4 bases, and 5 bases lay outside the gene matches. Germline values: CDR1 FNHDT, CDR2 SITEND (reference sequence). The CDR3 contains 14 residues.

This clone was recorded a few times. These gene names are mouse names. The read falls 4 residues short of the CDR3 end, and the missing part is taken from the germline J gene. V usage is TRBV13-3 and J usage is TRBJ2-3, with TRBD2 identical over 14 bases. This CDR3 spans 17 amino acids. V gave up 5 bases and J gave up 1 base; unmatched junction bases: 6. CDR1 and CDR2 (germline): NNHDY, SYVADS. The sequenced part of the CDR3 DNA is TGTGCCAGCAGACCCGGGACTGGGGGGGCGGGTGCAGAA. Its protein product is CASRPGTGGAGAE. The complete CDR3 reads CASRPGTGGAGAETLYF.

Many counts were recorded for this clone. The genes are named according to mouse. The CDR3 sequence is CASSESGGGAEQFF. The DNA read from the CDR3 is TGTGCCAGCAGTGAGTCTGGGGGGGGTGCT. V and J are TRBV13-3 and TRBJ2-1; 9 nucleotides line up with TRBD2. From the germline J gene comes the end of the CDR3, since the read stops 4 residues before it. The trim removed 2 bases at V and 6 bases at J, leaving 3 bases unmatched. The CDR3 has 14 amino acids. Germline-derived CDR1 and CDR2 are NNHDY and SYVADS.

The sample holds a few counts of this clone. The listed genes are named as in mouse. Read sequence stops 4 residues before the CDR3 end, and the germline J gene provides the missing end. The chain is built from TRBV13-1 and TRBJ2-5, with 7 bases matching TRBD1. CDR3 length: 13 amino acids. V shed 5 bases and J 2 bases; nucleotides not matched to a gene: 2. CDR1 NSHNY and CDR2 SYGAGN come from the germline V gene. Incomplete CDR3 DNA: TGTGCCAGCAGGGACAGGCTCCAAGAC. Its protein is CASRDRLQD. The whole CDR3 reads CASRDRLQDTQYF.